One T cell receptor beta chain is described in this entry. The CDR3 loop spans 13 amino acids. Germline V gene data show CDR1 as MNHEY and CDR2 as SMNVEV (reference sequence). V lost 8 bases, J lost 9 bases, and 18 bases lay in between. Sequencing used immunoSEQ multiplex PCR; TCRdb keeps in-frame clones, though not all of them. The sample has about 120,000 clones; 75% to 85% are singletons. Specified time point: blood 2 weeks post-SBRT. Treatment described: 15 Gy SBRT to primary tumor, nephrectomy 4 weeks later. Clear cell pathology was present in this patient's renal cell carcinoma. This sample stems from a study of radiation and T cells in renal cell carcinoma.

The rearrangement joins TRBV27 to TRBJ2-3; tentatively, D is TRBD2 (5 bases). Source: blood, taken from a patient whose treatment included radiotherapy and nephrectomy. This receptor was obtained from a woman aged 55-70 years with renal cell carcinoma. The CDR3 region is CASRPWTDGTQYF. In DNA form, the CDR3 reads TGTGCCAGCCGGCCCTGGACTGACGGGACGCAGTATTTT.